One and the same sample provided the 27 T cell receptor beta chains below, sequenced in a study of molecular identifiers for immune sequencing clone quantification. TCRdb recomputed calls from the PCR reads with MiXCR, one row per CDR3 protein. Of approximately 590,000 distinct CDR3 sequences listed, about 25% were seen once; the top ten hold 0.6% to 0.9%. Sequencing used naive CD8+ T cells from blood, with Jurkat cell RNA spiked in. The subset here: FACS-sorted CD8+CD4-CCR7+CD45RA+ naive T cells. The source is a human donor in good health. Some libraries in this study had Jurkat cell RNA spiked in.

The chain uses TRBV7-2 and TRBJ1-1, with 10 bases that match TRBD1. V dropped 1 base and J dropped 3; count of bases not matched to a gene: 5. The CDR3 is 16 residues long. The V gene's germline CDR1 is SGHTA and CDR2 FQGNSA. CDR3 region: CASSLGDRGPYTEAFF. CDR3 sequence (DNA): TGTGCCAGCAGCTTAGGGGACAGGGGCCCGTACACTGAAGCTTTCTTT.

The chain uses TRBV19 and TRBJ2-2, with D uncertain. Trimming cost V 8 bases and J 0 bases, with 16 bases left between them. The V gene's germline CDR1 is LNHDA and CDR2 SQIVND (reference sequence). The CDR3 is made up of 16 amino acids. CDR3 coding DNA: TGTGCCAGTTCAGTCGACCGAATCACGAACACCGGGGAGCTGTTTTTT. Its protein is CASSVDRITNTGELFF. The full variable domain, with the rest looked up from reference TRBV19 and TRBJ2-2, is DGGITQSPKYLFRKEGQNVTLSCEQNLNHDAMYWYRQDPGQGLRLIYYSQIVNDFQKGDIAEGYSVSREKKESFPLTVTSAQKNPTAFYLCASSVDRITNTGELFFGEGSRLTVL.

A remark on this clonotype: A much bigger clone sits one base away, suggesting this may be a read error. The CDR3 carries no conserved terminal phenylalanine or tryptophan, so it likely arises from a read error. V and J are TRBV20-1 and TRBJ2-3, with no clear D. The germline gives CDR1 DFQATT, CDR2 SNEGSKA (reference sequence). The V gene lost 3 bases and the J gene lost 5 bases, with 9 bases spanning the gap. This CDR3 is built from 12 residues. The CDR3 sequence is CSARPARDTQYS. In DNA, the CDR3 is TGCAGTGCTAGGCCGGCAAGAGATACGCAGTATTCT.

This clonotype occurred a few times. The chain joins TRBV5-1 to TRBJ2-7, with no clear D. CDR3 length equals 14 residues. Germline V CDR1 and CDR2: SGHRS, YFSETQ. Trimming pared 0 bases from V and 0 bases from J, leaving 7 bases between. The CDR3 DNA follows: TGCGCCAGCAGCTTGGCGAGTACCTCCTACGAGCAGTACTTC. This sequence encodes CASSLASTSYEQYF. Full variable domain (missing parts from reference TRBV5-1 and TRBJ2-7): KAGVTQTPRYLIKTRGQQVTLSCSPISGHRSVSWYQQTPGQGLQFLFEYFSETQRNKGNFPGRFSGRQFSNSRSEMNVSTLELGDSALYLCASSLASTSYEQYFGPGTRLTVT.

About this clonotype: A much larger clone sits a single nucleotide away, making a read error possible. The rearrangement links TRBV9 to TRBJ2-7; no firm D call. CDR1 is SGDLS and CDR2 is YYNGEE in the germline V gene. The CDR3 sequence is 11 residues long. The CDR3 region has the DNA TGTGCCGGCAGCGTAGGTGAGGAGCAGTACTTC. It codes for CAGSVGEEQYF.

This clonotype was counted at least ten times. The chain is built from TRBV7-9 and TRBJ2-5; 9 nucleotides align to TRBD1. The trim removed 0 bases at V and 0 bases at J, leaving 8 bases unmatched. Germline lookup yields CDR1 SEHNR and CDR2 FQNEAQ (reference sequence). The CDR3 contains 18 residues. CDR3 nucleotides: TGTGCCAGCAGCTTAGCCCCAGGGACAGGGCAATACCAAGAGACCCAGTACTTC. Translating gives CASSLAPGTGQYQETQYF.

This clonotype was counted ten times or more. V gene TRBV20-1 combines with J gene TRBJ2-7; D may correspond to TRBD1 or TRBD2 (5 bases each). Trimming took off 4 bases at V and 1 base at J, with 14 bases between the two ends. This CDR3 spans 14 amino acids. From germline, CDR1 is DFQATT and CDR2 SNEGSKA (reference sequence). This CDR3 is CSAIATASSYEQYF. The DNA for the CDR3 is TGCAGTGCTATAGCGACAGCCTCTTCCTACGAGCAGTACTTC.

This clonotype appeared a few times. V is TRBV9 and J is TRBJ1-5, with TRBD1 matching over 8 bases. From germline, CDR1 is SGDLS and CDR2 YYNGEE. The CDR3 totals 14 residues. The trim removed 3 bases at V and 4 bases at J, leaving 3 bases unmatched. The CDR3 DNA sequence: TGTGCCAGCAGCGAGACAGGGGCGAATCAGCCCCAGCATTTT. Its protein product is CASSETGANQPQHF. The full variable domain, completed using reference TRBV9 and TRBJ1-5, is DSGVTQTPKHLITATGQRVTLRCSPRSGDLSVYWYQQSLDQGLQFLIQYYNGEERAKGNILERFSAQQFPDLHSELNLSSLELGDSALYFCASSETGANQPQHFGDGTRLSIL.

This clonotype was counted many times. The V call is TRBV11-2, the J call TRBJ2-4, with 8 bases identical to TRBD1. CDR1 is SGHAT, CDR2 FQNNGV, per germline. The junction had 11 bases not matched to a gene; V was cut back by 6 bases and J by 4 bases. The CDR3 runs to 16 residues. The CDR3 DNA reads TGTGCCAGCAGTCTCGTAAACCGGGACAGGAAAAACATTCAGTACTTC. Translated: CASSLVNRDRKNIQYF.

This chain joins TRBV6-2 or TRBV6-3 and TRBJ1-1; 7 bases align to TRBD1. The germline V gene encodes CDR1 MNHEY and CDR2 SVGEGT. The CDR3 is 18 residues long. With 6 bases clipped from V and 4 bases from J, the junction kept 20 bases outside the gene matches. CDR3 in amino acids: CASSLHPGQAGWGTEAFF. The DNA of the CDR3 is TGTGCCAGCAGCCTTCACCCTGGACAGGCTGGTTGGGGCACTGAAGCTTTCTTT.

This clonotype showed up many times. J is TRBJ2-5 and V is TRBV7-9; 10 nucleotides match TRBD2. CDR1 and CDR2 (germline): SEHNR, FQNEAQ (reference sequence). This CDR3 contains 19 residues. The V gene end was trimmed by 5 bases and the J gene end by 1 base; junction bases not matched to a gene: 16. CDR3 residues: CASSHPTPRLAGPQETQYF. The CDR3 bases are TGTGCCAGCAGCCACCCCACGCCGAGACTAGCGGGCCCCCAAGAGACCCAGTACTTC. The variable domain in full, completed from reference TRBV7-9 and TRBJ2-5, reads DTGVSQNPRHKITKRGQNVTFRCDPISEHNRLYWYRQTLGQGPEFLTYFQNEAQLEKSRLLSDRFSAERPKGSFSTLEIQRTEQGDSAMYLCASSHPTPRLAGPQETQYFGPGTRLLVL.

In this sample, this clonotype turned up a few times. The chain recombines TRBV20-1 with TRBJ2-7; D perhaps matches TRBD2 (6 bases). Germline-derived CDR1 and CDR2 are DFQATT and SNEGSKA (reference sequence). This CDR3 contains 14 residues. V lost 3 bases and J 5 bases, leaving 17 bases between the germline ends. The CDR3 sequence is CSASEGGASHEQYF. CDR3 coding DNA: TGCAGTGCTAGTGAGGGCGGGGCCTCTCACGAGCAGTACTTC.

This clonotype was counted between two and nine times. This rearrangement joins TRBV19 to TRBJ2-7; D is unresolved. The V end lost 2 bases, the J end lost 3 bases, and 8 bases lay between the germline ends. The V gene's germline CDR1 is LNHDA and CDR2 SQIVND (reference sequence). This CDR3 is built from 13 residues. CDR3 sequence reads: CASSISGYYEQYF. The CDR3 region has the DNA TGTGCCAGTAGTATAAGTGGCTACTACGAGCAGTACTTC.

This clonotype has a handful of counts. The chain joins TRBV6-2 or TRBV6-3 to TRBJ1-5, with D hard to call. With 10 bases removed from V and 0 bases from J, the gap between germline ends came to 13 bases. Germline V gene data show CDR1 as MNHEY and CDR2 as SVGEGT. This CDR3 contains 14 residues. The CDR3 DNA reads TGTGCCAACGGACCGACTGGTAGCAATCAGCCCCAGCATTTT. Residues: CANGPTGSNQPQHF.

The rearrangement links TRBV6-2 or TRBV6-3 to TRBJ2-5, with 8 positions matching TRBD1. The germline gives CDR1 MNHEY, CDR2 SVGEGT. Germline trimming cut 0 bases from V and 1 base from J; bases unmatched to any gene: 7. CDR3 size: 17 residues. The CDR3 is CASSYSQTGGSQETQYF. The CDR3 DNA reads as TGTGCCAGCAGTTACTCGCAAACAGGGGGAAGCCAAGAGACCCAGTACTTC.

This clonotype has more than one count but fewer than ten. The chain is built from TRBV27 and TRBJ2-2, with D perhaps matching TRBD2 (6 bases). This CDR3 is 14 amino acids long. Trimming took 8 bases from V and 3 from J, leaving 13 bases between them. CDR1 is MNHEY, CDR2 SMNVEV, per germline (reference sequence). CDR3 in amino acids: CASGGGFHTGELFF. In nucleotides, the CDR3 is TGTGCCAGCGGGGGAGGATTCCACACCGGGGAGCTGTTTTTT.

This clonotype has only a few counts. The chain employs TRBV6-6 and TRBJ2-1, with a weak D call TRBD1 (5 bases). V lost 5 bases, J lost 8 bases, and 13 bases lay in between. There are 13 residues in the CDR3. CDR1 is MNHNY, CDR2 SVGAGI, per germline (reference sequence). CDR3 nucleotide sequence: TGTGCCAGCAGTCCCGACAGCCCGGATGAGCAGTTCTTC. Translation: CASSPDSPDEQFF.

A note on this clonotype: A junction boundary mismatches the germline segment, possibly from a read error. The chain couples TRBV10-3 to TRBJ1-4; 7 positions agree with TRBD1. The germline CDR1 and CDR2 sequences are ENHRY and SYGVKD. CDR3 length: 14 amino acids. The CDR3 DNA reads as TGTGCCGTCAGTGAGGGGGCCGGGCTGGAAAAAGTGTTTTTT. Translating it yields CAVSEGAGLEKVFF.

The V call is TRBV6-1, the J call TRBJ2-7, with unresolved D. Germline loops: CDR1 MNHNS, CDR2 SASEGT. This CDR3 is built from 16 residues. V was cut by 3 bases and J by 1 base, with 16 bases left in between. The CDR3 DNA reads as TGTGCCAGCAGTGAGCCTCCCCAACAGACTTCCTACGAGCAGTACTTC. Its protein product is CASSEPPQQTSYEQYF.

The V gene is TRBV27, the J gene TRBJ1-1; D unresolved. The germline V gene encodes CDR1 MNHEY and CDR2 SMNVEV (reference sequence). CDR3 length: 13 amino acids. Trimming took off 0 bases at V and 10 bases at J, with 12 bases between the two ends. The CDR3 coding sequence is TGTGCCAGCAGTTTATCCGGGAACGCTGGAGCTTTCTTT. It codes for CASSLSGNAGAFF.

This clonotype was detected only a few times. V usage is TRBV7-9 and J usage is TRBJ2-7; 10 bases are shared with TRBD2. The junction had 5 bases not matched to a gene; V was cut back by 0 bases and J by 3 bases. This CDR3 contains 16 residues. Germline loops: CDR1 SEHNR, CDR2 FQNEAQ (reference sequence). The CDR3 nucleotides read TGTGCCAGCAGCTTAGCACTAGCGGGAATGTACTACGAGCAGTACTTC. It specifies CASSLALAGMYYEQYF.

There are a few counts of this clonotype. The chain couples TRBV6-2 or TRBV6-3 to TRBJ2-7; D is ambiguous. This CDR3 region has 13 residues. Germline assignment: CDR1 MNHEY and CDR2 SVGEGT. With 0 bases removed from V and 4 bases from J, the gap between germline ends came to 7 bases. CDR3 amino acids: CASSYSLVYEQYF. The DNA for the CDR3 is TGTGCCAGCAGTTACTCCCTAGTTTACGAGCAGTACTTC.

There are many counts of this clonotype. CDR3 nucleotide sequence: TGTGCCAGCAGCGTAGATAGCGGGGAGCTGTTTTTT. This translates into CASSVDSGELFF. V gene TRBV9 combines with J gene TRBJ2-2; D remains ambiguous. Germline V gene data show CDR1 as SGDLS and CDR2 as YYNGEE. The CDR3 sequence is 12 residues long. The V and J ends lost 0 bases and 7 bases respectively, with 4 bases between them.

For this clonotype: The junction shows a germline mismatch at one end, possibly a read error. V gene TRBV6-5 combines with J gene TRBJ2-5, with D possibly matching TRBD2 (5 bases). Germline V gene lookup returns CDR1 MNHEY and CDR2 SVGAGI. The length of the CDR3 is 17 residues. CDR3 region: CASSLTGIGVGEEAQYF. The DNA of the CDR3 is TGTGCCAGCAGCTTAACGGGGATCGGGGTGGGAGAAGAGGCCCAGTACTTC.

This clonotype was observed a handful of times. The chain has TRBV6-6 and TRBJ1-5, with D tentatively TRBD1 (6 bases). In germline, CDR1 is MNHNY, CDR2 SVGAGI (reference sequence). V lost 4 bases and J lost 5, with 12 bases in between. CDR3 length: 14 residues. The CDR3 DNA reads as TGTGCCAGCAGTTTCGACAGGAGATATCAGCCCCAGCATTTT. This translates into CASSFDRRYQPQHF.

As to this clonotype: A much larger clone lies a single base off, so this may be a read error. The CDR3 ends on some other residue instead of the conserved phenylalanine or tryptophan, so this is likely a read error. The J gene is TRBJ1-6, the V gene TRBV25-1, with D unclear. CDR1 MGHDK and CDR2 SYGVNS come from the germline V gene. The CDR3 is 14 residues long. Deletions cut 1 base from V and 4 bases from J, with 5 bases between. In nucleotides, the CDR3 is TGTGCCAGCAGTGAATTTCGTTATAATTCACCCCTCCACCTT. It translates to CASSEFRYNSPLHL.

This clonotype was seen many times. The genes are TRBV19 and TRBJ2-5, with a possible D match to TRBD2 (5 bases). CDR1 is LNHDA and CDR2 is SQIVND in the germline V gene (reference sequence). This CDR3 region has 14 residues. V was cut by 5 bases and J by 5 bases, with 15 bases left in between. Written as DNA, the CDR3 is TGTGCCAGTAGTTCGCGAGCGGATATGGAGACCCAGTACTTC. Protein sequence: CASSSRADMETQYF.